This T cell receptor (beta chain) is drawn from a study of T-cell reconstitution after alpha-beta-depleted transplantation in children (dated by TCRdb to the mid-2010s). At the level of the whole study: Using TCR repertoire profiling, the study quantitatively followed how T-cell immune reconstitution unfolded in children after TCRalphabeta/CD19-depleted allogeneic hematopoietic cell transplantation. Summary of the overall study and its limitations: In some patients, high TCRbeta diversity at day 60 was attributed to recipient T cells and intrathymic progenitors that had survived conditioning. About two months after transplant, the apparently early recovery of alphabetaT-cell counts reportedly depended on just several hundred clones that had expanded rapidly and came from non-depleted graft cells. Over subsequent months, a decline in hyperexpanded clone frequencies was noted, and after one year, T-cell counts and TCRbeta diversity were mostly ascribed to newly produced T cells.

V drops 8 bases and J drops 0 bases, leaving 3 bases in between. For CDR1 and CDR2, the germline V gene (reference sequence) lists MNHEY and SMNVEV. The CDR3 numbers 11 residues from cysteine through phenylalanine. The kept DNA is CDR3 alone, 33 bases in frame from the first base. The method was PCR. Reads for this sample came from an Illumina HiSeq 2500. Molecular barcoding was employed in the preparation of TCR libraries, with unique molecular identifiers being used to normalize TCRbeta repertoire quantification. TCRdb redid the processing of the public reads, applying fastp at Q25 and MiXCR, and retained in-frame beta chains. Duplicate CDR3 protein sequences are folded into a single record with the most common DNA and genes. Counted in this sample were approximately 300,000 distinct CDR3 sequences; 7.5% to 9% of them appeared once. The ten largest clones take up about 9.3% of the sample. Per the publication, the treatment or condition label means: allogeneic hematopoietic cell transplantation with graft depleted of TCRalphabeta T cells and CD19 B cells. TCRalphabeta/CD19-depleted allogeneic hematopoietic cell grafts were given to the transplant recipients, all of whom were children.

Many counts were recorded for this clonotype. Its antigen is still unknown. The input lacks base qualities; no much larger clone sits a single base away. In this chain, TRBV27 is recombined with TRBJ2-3; the D gene is not confidently resolved. This sequence was found in a female patient between 2 and 15 years old who had a stem cell transplant for Fanconi anemia, so the T cells may come from the graft donor. Here the sequenced sample was peripheral blood, taken 360 days after TCRalphabeta/CD19-depleted stem cell transplant. The base sequence is TGTGCCAGCCTGAGCACAGATACGCAGTATTTT. It encodes CASLSTDTQYF.